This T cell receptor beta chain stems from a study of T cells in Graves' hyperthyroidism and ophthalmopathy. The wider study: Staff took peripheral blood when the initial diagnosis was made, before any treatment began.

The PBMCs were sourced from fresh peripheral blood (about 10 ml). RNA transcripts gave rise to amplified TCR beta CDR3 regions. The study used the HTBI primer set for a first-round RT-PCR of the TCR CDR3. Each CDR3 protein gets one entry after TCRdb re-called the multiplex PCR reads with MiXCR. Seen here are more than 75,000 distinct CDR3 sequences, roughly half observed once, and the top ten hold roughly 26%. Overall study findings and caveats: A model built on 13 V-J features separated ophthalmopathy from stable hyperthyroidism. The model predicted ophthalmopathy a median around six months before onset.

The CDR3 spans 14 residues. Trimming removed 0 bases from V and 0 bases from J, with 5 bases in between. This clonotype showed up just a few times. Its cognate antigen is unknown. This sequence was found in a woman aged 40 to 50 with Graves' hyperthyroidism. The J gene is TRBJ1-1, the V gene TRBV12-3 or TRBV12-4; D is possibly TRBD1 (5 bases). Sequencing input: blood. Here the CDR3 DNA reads TGTGCCAGCAGTTTAGCGGGACTGAACACTGAAGCTTTCTTT. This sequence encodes CASSLAGLNTEAFF.